This entry describes one T cell receptor beta chain. As yet, its antigen is unknown. CDR3 size: 15 residues. Looked up from germline, CDR1 is SGHAT and CDR2 is FQNNGV. The V end was cut by 5 bases, the J end by 0 bases, with 11 bases between. Sequencing used immunoSEQ multiplex PCR; TCRdb keeps in-frame clones, though not all of them. Found here are under 400,000 clones, approximately 88% of them singletons; the top ten hold around 0.91%. This sample is part of a study of cytomegalovirus exposure and HLA in healthy donors. The wider study: Both the roughly 120 validation repertoires and the roughly 700 first-cohort repertoires used the same platform, as reported by a later analysis.

Study observations and caveats: A list of around 160 TCR beta chains associated with cytomegalovirus was given. The TCR clusters that emerged in the first cohort tended, a later analysis found, to co-occur in the roughly 130 validation repertoires.

The chain is built from TRBV11-2 and TRBJ1-3; D remains ambiguous. Source material: PBMCs. The source is a man aged 25-45 years in good health and CMV-seronegative. The chain's CDR3 is CASSPAQISGNTIYF. In DNA, the CDR3 is TGTGCCAGCAGCCCAGCGCAGATCTCTGGAAACACCATATATTTT.